The entry that follows covers one T cell receptor beta chain sequence. As originally analysed: Reference gene primer amplification gave nucleated cell count estimates. Profiling relied on immunoSEQ multiplex PCR, and the TCRdb table lists in-frame clones only, not all of them. D and trimming come from the DNA, and the V and J calls and clone size come from that table. The table records about 380,000 clones, 81% of them present only once. V was cut by 5 bases and J by 0 bases, with 10 bases left in between. Germline V gene data show CDR1 as SGHTA and CDR2 as FQGNSA. The CDR3 runs to 15 residues. The data are from a study of blood T cell repertoires in COVID-19. Turning to the study itself: COVID-19 samples from acute and convalescent phases originated in the United States, Italy and Spain. PBMCs, B-cell-depleted T cells, or T cells provided the cDNA or gDNA that made up the material.

The material sequenced was peripheral blood. This clonotype was obtained from a human donor with acute or convalescent COVID-19. The donor label of this sample is uncertain. This chain connects TRBV7-2 to TRBJ2-2, with D unclear. The CDR3 region is CASSHSTTNTGELFF. The DNA for the CDR3 is TGTGCCAGCAGCCATAGCACCACGAACACCGGGGAGCTGTTTTTT.